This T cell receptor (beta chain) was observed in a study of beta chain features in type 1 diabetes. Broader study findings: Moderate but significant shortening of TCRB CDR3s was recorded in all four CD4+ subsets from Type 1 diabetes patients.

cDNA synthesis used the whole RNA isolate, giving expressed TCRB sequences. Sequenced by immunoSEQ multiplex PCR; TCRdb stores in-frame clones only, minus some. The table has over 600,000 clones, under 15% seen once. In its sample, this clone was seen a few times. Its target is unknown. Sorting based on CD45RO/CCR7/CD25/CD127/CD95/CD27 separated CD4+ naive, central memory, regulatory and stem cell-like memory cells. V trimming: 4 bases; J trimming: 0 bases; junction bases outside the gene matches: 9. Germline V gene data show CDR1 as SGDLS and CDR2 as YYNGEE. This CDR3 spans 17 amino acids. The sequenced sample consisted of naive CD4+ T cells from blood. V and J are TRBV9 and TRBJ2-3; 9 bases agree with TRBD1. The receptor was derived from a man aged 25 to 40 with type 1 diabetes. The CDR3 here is CASSSPTGGHSTDTQYF. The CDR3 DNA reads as TGTGCCAGCAGCTCACCAACAGGGGGCCATAGCACAGATACGCAGTATTTT.